This section outlines one T cell receptor (beta chain) sequence together with its context. What it binds is unknown. Terminally differentiated effector memory CD45RA+ cells were left out of the naive CD8 fraction, which was CD45RO-negative and positively selected for CCR7. The donor cohort consisted entirely of Caucasian adults residing in Nashville, Tennessee. This record belongs to a study of shared clonotypes between healthy human individuals. Across the whole study: Donors were a couple of women and a few men aged 18 to 49. General study results and limits: The study drew on few donors, limiting represented genetic and exposure-history diversity.

The table came from immunoSEQ multiplex PCR; TCRdb's copy has only in-frame clones and leaves some out. Here the sample spans roughly 810,000 clones, roughly 96% being singletons. The TCR sequence derives from a man aged 30-40 years in good health. The sequenced sample consisted of naive CD8+ T cells sorted from blood.

CDR3 DNA sequence: TGCAGCGTTGAGGAAGTAGCGGGGCCGAACACCGGGGAGCTGTTTTTT. This translates into CSVEEVAGPNTGELFF. The chain links TRBV29-1 to TRBJ2-2, with 8 bases matching TRBD2. The CDR3 covers 16 residues. CDR1 is SQVTM, CDR2 ANQGSEA, per germline. The trim removed 3 bases at V and 0 bases at J, leaving 6 bases unmatched.